The 32 T cell receptor beta chains presented below share a single source sample, sequenced in a study of cytomegalovirus exposure and HLA in healthy donors. PCR used 60 Vbeta primers and 13 Jbeta primers. The repertoire was sequenced with immunoSEQ multiplex PCR; TCRdb's copy has only in-frame clones and lacks some. The repertoire consists of 150,000 to 200,000 clones, with around four fifths occurring once and the leading ten covering 4.8%. The sequenced sample was PBMCs. The receptor set was obtained from a girl aged 5-17 years in good health and CMV-seropositive.

The chain joins TRBV5-8 to TRBJ2-1, with TRBD1 matching over 7 bases. CDR1 SGHTS and CDR2 YDEGEE come from the germline V gene. V shed 4 bases and J 2 bases; nucleotides not matched to a gene: 6. This CDR3 spans 15 amino acids. CDR3: CASSPGQSPYNEQFF. CDR3 in DNA: TGTGCCAGCAGCCCGGGACAGAGCCCCTACAATGAGCAGTTCTTC.

This clone has more than one count but fewer than ten. The chain has TRBV5-4 and TRBJ1-6; TRBD1 agrees at 8 bases. V gave up 4 bases and J gave up 1 base; unmatched junction bases: 10. The CDR3 has 18 residues. Germline CDR1 is SGHNT and CDR2 is YYREEE (reference sequence). The CDR3 coding sequence is TGTGCCAGCAGCCCAGGACAGGGAGGGGGGTCCTATAATTCACCCCTCCACTTT. Translated, it gives CASSPGQGGGSYNSPLHF.

The CDR3 DNA is TGTGCCAGCAGGGGGCTCTCCTCCTACGAGCAGTACTTC. Its protein product is CASRGLSSYEQYF. The chain uses TRBV2 and TRBJ2-7; D possibly corresponds to TRBD1 (5 bases). The ends were cut back, 6 bases at V and 0 bases at J, with 9 bases in the middle. CDR1 is SNHLY, CDR2 FYNNEI, per germline. This CDR3 spans 13 amino acids.

This clone was seen only a few times. The V and J genes are TRBV5-1 and TRBJ2-3; TRBD2 matches at 7 bases. The CDR3 length is 13 residues. After removal of 6 bases from V and 3 bases from J, the junction contained 4 bases not matched to a gene. The germline V gene has CDR1 SGHRS and CDR2 YFSETQ. The CDR3 loop is CASKGRETDTQYF. CDR3 DNA: TGCGCCAGCAAAGGGAGGGAAACAGATACGCAGTATTTT.

V gene TRBV7-2 combines with J gene TRBJ1-5; D is uncertain. The CDR3 runs to 16 residues. Between the trimmed V and J ends, which lost 5 bases and 9 bases, there was a span of 23 bases. Germline assignment: CDR1 SGHTA and CDR2 FQGNSA. CDR3 DNA sequence: TGTGCCAGCAGCCCGCCCCGGGTTGCTAGAGTTCCGCCCCAGCATTTT. Amino acid sequence: CASSPPRVARVPPQHF.

This chain links TRBV9 with TRBJ1-2, with unresolved D. CDR1 SGDLS and CDR2 YYNGEE come from the germline V gene. Trimming left V 3 bases short and J 2 bases short, with 11 bases between. The CDR3 extends over 14 amino acids. CDR3 region: CASSATGGNYGYTF. The CDR3 region has the DNA TGTGCCAGCAGCGCAACGGGAGGGAACTATGGCTACACCTTC.

This chain links TRBV6-5 with TRBJ1-1, with 7 bases aligning to TRBD1. Trimming at V came to 5 bases and at J to 0 bases, leaving 6 bases not matched to a gene. Germline V gene sequence: CDR1 MNHEY, CDR2 SVGAGI. The CDR3 sequence is 15 residues long. The CDR3 DNA is TGTGCCAGCAGTACCTCCGGGACAGTGAACACTGAAGCTTTCTTT. This sequence encodes CASSTSGTVNTEAFF.

V gene TRBV9 combines with J gene TRBJ2-3; maybe TRBD1 (5 bases). This CDR3 region has 12 residues. Trimming shortened V by 7 bases and J by 4 bases, and 10 bases separated the two germline ends. The germline V gene encodes CDR1 SGDLS and CDR2 YYNGEE. For the CDR3, the DNA is TGTGCCAGCGGGCAGGGTGCAGATACGCAGTATTTT. Amino acids: CASGQGADTQYF.

The gene calls are TRBV6-6 and TRBJ1-2, with 8 nucleotides matching TRBD1. Germline CDR1 and CDR2: MNHNY and SVGAGI (reference sequence). The CDR3 has 15 amino acids. The V segment lost 2 bases and the J segment 4 bases; nucleotides outside the gene matches: 6. This CDR3 reads CASSYDRGFSYGYTF. The CDR3 DNA follows: TGTGCCAGCAGTTACGACAGGGGATTTTCCTATGGCTACACCTTC.

This clone was seen only once. The chain joins TRBV19 to TRBJ2-5; D remains unclear. Germline values: CDR1 LNHDA, CDR2 SQIVND (reference sequence). The CDR3 sequence is 14 residues long. Trimming left V 6 bases short and J 2 bases short, with 13 bases between. The CDR3 DNA sequence: TGTGCCAGTAGCCGAATCGGGTCTCAAGAGACCCAGTACTTC. Amino acids: CASSRIGSQETQYF. The full variable domain, completed using reference TRBV19 and TRBJ2-5, is DGGITQSPKYLFRKEGQNVTLSCEQNLNHDAMYWYRQDPGQGLRLIYYSQIVNDFQKGDIAEGYSVSREKKESFPLTVTSAQKNPTAFYLCASSRIGSQETQYFGPGTRLLVL.

The rearrangement links TRBV7-8 to TRBJ2-7; TRBD2 matches at 9 bases. V lost 5 bases, J lost 4 bases, and 6 bases stayed unmatched. The V gene's germline CDR1 is SGHVS and CDR2 FQNEAQ. This CDR3 spans 14 amino acids. This chain's CDR3 is CASSQSGGRYEQYF. CDR3 nucleotides: TGTGCCAGCAGCCAAAGCGGGGGGAGATACGAGCAGTACTTC.

The chain combines TRBV5-5 with TRBJ2-5, with a tentative D call TRBD2 (6 bases). Germline CDR1 and CDR2: SGHKS and YYEKEE (reference sequence). The V end lost 0 bases, the J end lost 5 bases, and 14 bases lay between the germline ends. The CDR3 spans 15 residues. The CDR3 sequence: CASSLEAGRGETQYF. The CDR3 region has the DNA TGTGCCAGCAGCTTGGAGGCAGGGCGGGGCGAGACCCAGTACTTC.

The chain links TRBV6-5 to TRBJ1-3, with 8 bases aligning to TRBD1. Per the germline V gene, CDR1 is MNHEY and CDR2 is SVGAGI. The CDR3 has 15 residues. V shed 6 bases and J 4 bases; nucleotides not matched to a gene: 8. The CDR3 reads CASSLTGVLGNTIYF. The DNA for the CDR3 is TGTGCCAGCAGCCTGACAGGGGTTCTCGGAAACACCATATATTTT.

The V call is TRBV4-1, the J call TRBJ2-1; D may be TRBD1 (6 bases). V was trimmed by 4 bases and J by 8 bases, leaving 21 bases between them. Per germline, CDR1 MGHRA and CDR2 YSYEKL. The CDR3 is 16 residues long. The CDR3 sequence is CASSPGQGPTSDEQFF. The CDR3 DNA reads as TGCGCCAGCAGCCCGGGTCAGGGGCCCACCAGCGATGAGCAGTTCTTC.

This clone was recorded only once. The chain employs TRBV19 and TRBJ2-2, with D hard to call. CDR1 and CDR2 (germline): LNHDA, SQIVND (reference sequence). V was trimmed by 3 bases and J by 0 bases, leaving 11 bases between them. The CDR3 contains 16 residues. CDR3 residues: CASSIVYRSNTGELFF. CDR3 nucleotide sequence: TGTGCCAGTAGTATCGTGTACAGATCGAACACCGGGGAGCTGTTTTTT.

The chain joins TRBV12-5 to TRBJ1-5; 10 bases align to TRBD1. CDR1 LGHNT and CDR2 FRNRAP come from the germline V gene. After removal of 1 base from V and 8 bases from J, the junction contained 5 bases not matched to a gene. The CDR3 spans 15 residues. The CDR3: CASGLGQGANEPQHF. For the CDR3, the DNA is TGTGCTAGTGGTTTGGGACAGGGGGCTAACGAGCCCCAGCATTTT. The complete variable domain, with remaining parts taken from reference TRBV12-5 and TRBJ1-5, reads DARVTQTPRHKVTEMGQEVTMRCQPILGHNTVFWYRQTMMQGLELLAYFRNRAPLDDSGMPKDRFSAEMPDATLATLKIQPSEPRDSAVYFCASGLGQGANEPQHFGDGTRLSIL.

The gene calls are TRBV9 and TRBJ2-5; 10 bases match TRBD2. Germline V gene lookup returns CDR1 SGDLS and CDR2 YYNGEE. Unmatched junction bases numbered 8, after V lost 0 bases and J lost 0 bases. The CDR3 sequence is 18 residues long. The CDR3 sequence is CASSVVGTTSGYQETQYF. Here the CDR3 DNA reads TGTGCCAGCAGCGTAGTGGGCACGACTAGCGGGTACCAAGAGACCCAGTACTTC.

The chain joins TRBV4-1 to TRBJ1-1; D call uncertain. The length of the CDR3 is 14 residues. Germline lookup yields CDR1 MGHRA and CDR2 YSYEKL. Between the trimmed V and J ends, which lost 4 bases and 4 bases, there was a span of 13 bases. CDR3 nucleotides: TGCGCCAGCAGCCCTCGTGGGCAGTTCACTGAAGCTTTCTTT. It encodes CASSPRGQFTEAFF.

This clone was observed once. The chain recombines TRBV6-5 with TRBJ1-5; D might be TRBD1 (5 bases). The CDR3 consists of 15 residues. Trimming pared 8 bases from V and 5 bases from J, leaving 19 bases between. From germline, CDR1 is MNHEY and CDR2 SVGAGI. CDR3 protein: CASRPHWGEDQPQHF. The CDR3 nucleotides are TGTGCCAGCCGTCCCCATTGGGGGGAGGATCAGCCCCAGCATTTT.

This clone appeared once. This chain links TRBV6-5 with TRBJ2-3, with 8 bases that match TRBD2. Germline CDR1 and CDR2: MNHEY and SVGAGI. V was pared by 7 bases and J by 7 bases, with 10 bases of the junction left unmatched. The CDR3 has 14 residues. In nucleotides, the CDR3 is TGTGCCAGCACCTCCGGGACTAGTGCGTATACGCAGTATTTT. Protein sequence: CASTSGTSAYTQYF.

The chain is built from TRBV7-9 and TRBJ1-4; tentative D call: TRBD1 (5 bases). This CDR3 spans 16 amino acids. Germline V gene data show CDR1 as SEHNR and CDR2 as FQNEAQ (reference sequence). V shed 4 bases and J shed 5 bases, with 17 bases lying between them. CDR3 nucleotides: TGTGCCAGCAGCTCGTCCCGGACAAACTCAAATGAAAAACTGTTTTTT. It translates to CASSSSRTNSNEKLFF.

The V gene is TRBV21-1, the J gene TRBJ1-2; the table's D call TRBD1 went unverified against the DNA. TRBV21-1 is reported as a pseudogene. CDR3 size: 15 residues. The CDR3, as DNA: TGTGCCAGCAGCAAGTGGAGGGGGCTGTGGAATGGCTACACCTTC. Protein product: CASSKWRGLWNGYTF.

CDR3 sequence reads: CASSLGDRLAFF. The CDR3 DNA reads TGTGCCAGCAGCTTGGGGGACAGGTTAGCTTTCTTT. This rearrangement joins TRBV5-6 to TRBJ1-1, with 8 nucleotides matching TRBD1. The CDR3 loop spans 12 amino acids. J lost 10 bases, V lost 0 bases, and 2 bases had no gene match. The germline gives CDR1 SGHDT, CDR2 YYEEEE.

The chain is built from TRBV10-3 and TRBJ2-3; D may be TRBD1 (6 bases). Germline V CDR1 and CDR2: ENHRY, SYGVKD. This CDR3 has 15 residues. V lost 6 bases and J lost 4, with 17 bases in between. CDR3 in DNA: TGTGCCATCAGGACCCGGGACACTGGGGCAGATACGCAGTATTTT. It yields the protein CAIRTRDTGADTQYF.

This rearrangement joins TRBV6-5 to TRBJ1-1; D possibly corresponds to TRBD1 (5 bases). This CDR3 region has 13 residues. Trimming took off 6 bases at V and 0 bases at J, with 8 bases between the two ends. Germline V lookup: CDR1 MNHEY, CDR2 SVGAGI. This chain's CDR3 is CASRQGLNTEAFF. The DNA of the CDR3 is TGTGCCAGCAGGCAGGGTTTGAACACTGAAGCTTTCTTT.

The chain combines TRBV20-1 with TRBJ2-7, with D perhaps TRBD1 (6 bases). Germline V gene sequence: CDR1 DFQATT, CDR2 SNEGSKA (reference sequence). V lost 6 bases, J lost 3 bases, and 9 bases lay in between. The length of the CDR3 is 11 residues. The chain's CDR3 is CSAGQHYEQYF. The CDR3 nucleotides read TGCAGTGCCGGACAGCACTACGAGCAGTACTTC.

This chain joins TRBV19 and TRBJ1-1; 7 nucleotides line up with TRBD1. The CDR3 is made up of 13 amino acids. From germline, CDR1 is LNHDA and CDR2 SQIVND (reference sequence). The V gene end was trimmed by 1 base and the J gene end by 8 bases; junction bases not matched to a gene: 4. The CDR3 protein is CASSIAPDREAFF. In DNA, the CDR3 is TGTGCCAGTAGTATAGCCCCGGACAGGGAAGCTTTCTTT.

This clone came up a few times. One end of the junction fails to match germline, which may point to a read error. CDR3 loop: CASSPGEGQPQHF. Written as DNA, the CDR3 is TGTGCTAGCAGCCCTGGGGAGGGTCAGCCCCAGCATTTT. The chain carries TRBV7-7 and TRBJ1-5, with no clear D. CDR1 and CDR2 from the germline V gene are SSHAT and FNYEAQ (reference sequence). The CDR3 totals 13 residues.

The rearrangement joins TRBV21-1 to TRBJ1-5; the table's TRBD1 call for D was not verified on the DNA. TRBV21-1 is an annotated pseudogene. This CDR3 is built from 17 residues. CDR3 nucleotide sequence: TGTGCCAGCAGCAAAGGGCCGGACAGAAATGAGGACCAGCCCCAGCATTTT. Protein product: CASSKGPDRNEDQPQHF.

The CDR3 DNA sequence: TGTGCCAGCAGTTACTCGCCCCAGGACAGGCAGACCCAGTACTTC. Its translation is CASSYSPQDRQTQYF. The V gene is TRBV6-6, the J gene TRBJ2-5; 7 bases line up with TRBD1. The germline V gene has CDR1 MNHNY and CDR2 SVGAGI (reference sequence). There are 15 residues in the CDR3. V was clipped by 0 bases and J by 6 bases; unmatched bases: 7.

With respect to this clone: At the DNA level, this CDR3 is encoded by other sequences in the same sample as well. The chain combines TRBV6-5 with TRBJ1-1; D gene unclear. Trimming left V 0 bases short and J 3 bases short, with 5 bases between. CDR1 is MNHEY, CDR2 SVGAGI, per germline. The CDR3 is 13 amino acids. Written as DNA, the CDR3 is TGTGCCAGCAGTTACTCACGGGACACTGAAGCTTTCTTT. Its protein is CASSYSRDTEAFF.

The J gene is TRBJ2-1, the V gene TRBV15, with TRBD2 identical over 13 bases. The CDR3 runs to 14 residues. Unmatched junction bases numbered 9, after V lost 4 bases and J lost 15 bases. From germline, CDR1 is LNHNV and CDR2 YYDKDF (reference sequence). The CDR3 protein is CATSMGLAGPDGFF. CDR3 nucleotides: TGTGCCACCAGCATGGGACTAGCGGGGCCCGATGGGTTCTTC.